A single TCR beta chain is shown here with its context. The CDR3 is 15 residues long. With 5 bases removed from V and 1 base from J, the gap between germline ends came to 14 bases. The V gene's germline CDR1 is MDHEN and CDR2 SYDVKM. The record originates from a study of blood T cell repertoires in COVID-19. Produced via immunoSEQ multiplex PCR; TCRdb's table is partial and in-frame only. Of roughly 150,000 clones listed, about 88% are singletons. This TCR was recovered from a man aged 50-60 years who had recovered from COVID-19. The chain combines TRBV28 with TRBJ1-1; tentative D call: TRBD1 (5 bases). Sequencing used peripheral blood. DNA for the CDR3: TGTGCCAGCAGTGACCCCCGCGGGGGGAACACTGAAGCTTTCTTT. Residues: CASSDPRGGNTEAFF.